This entry lists 21 T cell receptor beta chains sequenced from one sample in a study of regulatory T cells in long-lasting Graves disease. The time point was: newly diagnosed GD, antithyroid drugs for less than 3 months. The authors made the TCR library using RNA they extracted from PBMCs. Relying on iRepertoire HTBI primers and Arm-PCR of CDR3 regions, the team built TCR beta libraries. A single record per CDR3 protein comes from TCRdb applying MiXCR to the multiplex PCR reads. The sample has roughly 500,000 distinct CDR3 sequences, around 13% seen once. A further study also used this sample, focusing on T cells in Graves' hyperthyroidism and ophthalmopathy.

Sequencing used peripheral blood mononuclear cells (PBMCs), obtained at new diagnosis, from a patient treated with antithyroid drugs. Every receptor here comes from a woman younger than 45 with Graves disease.

This clonotype was found a few times. This chain connects TRBV9 to TRBJ2-3; possible D gene TRBD1, 5 bases. Germline V gene sequence: CDR1 SGDLS, CDR2 YYNGEE. Trimming cost V 0 bases and J 5 bases, with 16 bases left between them. This CDR3 is 16 amino acids long. The CDR3 region has the DNA TGTGCCAGCAGCGTAGAGGACATACCTGGCGAAGATACGCAGTATTTT. Translating gives CASSVEDIPGEDTQYF.

This clonotype was recorded many times. The chain recombines TRBV6-2 or TRBV6-3 with TRBJ2-1, with TRBD2 identical over 9 bases. The CDR3 has 15 residues. V lost 2 bases, J lost 6 bases, and 5 bases stayed unmatched. The germline V gene encodes CDR1 MNHEY and CDR2 SVGEGT. CDR3 sequence (DNA): TGTGCCAGCAGTTACGAACTAGCGGGCAGCAATGAGCAGTTCTTC. Translated: CASSYELAGSNEQFF.

The chain has TRBV25-1 and TRBJ2-2; the D is unclear. The CDR3 is 16 amino acids. Per the germline V gene, CDR1 is MGHDK and CDR2 is SYGVNS. V lost 1 base and J 3 bases, leaving 12 bases between the germline ends. This CDR3 reads CASSEWSWLDTGELFF. Here the CDR3 DNA reads TGTGCCAGCAGTGAATGGTCCTGGCTTGACACCGGGGAGCTGTTTTTT. Based on the CDR3 plus reference TRBV25-1 and TRBJ2-2, the full variable domain is EADIYQTPRYLVIGTGKKITLECSQTMGHDKMYWYQQDPGMELHLIHYSYGVNSTEKGDLSSESTVSRIRTEHFPLTLESARPSHTSQYLCASSEWSWLDTGELFFGEGSRLTVL.

This clonotype was observed a few times. J is TRBJ2-7 and V is TRBV13; D gene unclear. The CDR3 runs 14 residues. V shed 5 bases and J shed 0 bases, with 11 bases lying between them. Germline CDR1 and CDR2: PRHDT and FYEKMQ (reference sequence). The CDR3 is CASSIGVHSYEQYF. Here the CDR3 DNA reads TGTGCCAGCAGCATTGGGGTGCACTCCTACGAGCAGTACTTC.

This clonotype was counted at least ten times. This chain uses TRBV3-1 with TRBJ2-1; D is uncertain. CDR3 length: 15 residues. Trimming took off 0 bases at V and 0 bases at J, with 6 bases between the two ends. Germline CDR1 reads LGHDT; CDR2 reads YNNKEL (reference sequence). The CDR3 is CASSQEGYSYNEQFF. Written as DNA, the CDR3 is TGTGCCAGCAGCCAAGAGGGGTACTCCTACAATGAGCAGTTCTTC.

Ten or more counts support this clonotype. Because it lacks the conserved phenylalanine or tryptophan at the end, this CDR3 is likely a read error. No DNA is shown, since the ends of the CDR3 on it are uncertain; the CDR3 is the one TCRdb lists. The chain employs TRBV7-9 and TRBJ1-6; the D call of TRBD1 is as the table states it, not checked on the DNA. Germline CDR1 reads SEHNR; CDR2 reads FQNEAQ (reference sequence). 11 amino acids form the CDR3, both terminal residues included. The CDR3: CASSSGQNFDL.

This clonotype was observed many times. The chain carries TRBV27 and TRBJ1-6; tentative D call: TRBD1 (5 bases). CDR3 size: 14 residues. Germline assignment: CDR1 MNHEY and CDR2 SMNVEV (reference sequence). The V gene lost 1 base and the J gene lost 7 bases, with 8 bases spanning the gap. CDR3 nucleotides: TGTGCCAGCAGTTTATTCAGGGACAATTCACCCCTCCACTTT. Protein sequence: CASSLFRDNSPLHF.

CDR3 residues: CASRATTGGAVLTF. CDR3 sequence (DNA): TGTGCCAGCCGCGCCACGACAGGGGGTGCCGTCCTGACTTTC. This chain links TRBV2 with TRBJ2-6; 9 bases fit TRBD1. Per germline, CDR1 SNHLY and CDR2 FYNNEI. This CDR3 has 14 residues. The ends lost 8 bases at V and 12 bases at J; junction bases unmatched: 11.

There are many counts of this clonotype. The gene calls are TRBV12-3 or TRBV12-4 and TRBJ1-1; tentatively, D is TRBD1 (5 bases). This CDR3 comprises 14 residues. Trimming pared 6 bases from V and 5 bases from J, leaving 16 bases between. In nucleotides, the CDR3 is TGTGCCAGCAGCCGCTGGGGCCGTGGTACTGAAGCTTTCTTT. The encoded protein is CASSRWGRGTEAFF.

The rearrangement links TRBV27 to TRBJ2-7; D uncertain. Trimming left V 1 base short and J 3 bases short, with 13 bases between. The V gene's germline CDR1 is MNHEY and CDR2 SMNVEV (reference sequence). The CDR3 is 15 residues long. CDR3 region: CASSLLAGDVYEQYF. CDR3 nucleotide sequence: TGTGCCAGCAGTTTATTGGCCGGCGACGTCTACGAGCAGTACTTC.

There are many counts of this clonotype. The V and J genes are TRBV2 and TRBJ2-1, with TRBD1 matching 8 bases. The CDR3 runs 15 residues. The ends lost 5 bases at V and 7 bases at J; junction bases unmatched: 10. Germline CDR1 reads SNHLY; CDR2 reads FYNNEI. The CDR3 spells CASSLSTRDRNEQFF. The CDR3 DNA sequence: TGTGCCAGCAGTTTATCTACCCGGGACAGGAATGAGCAGTTCTTC.

This clonotype was picked up many times. The V call is TRBV6-1, the J call TRBJ1-1; TRBD1 matches at 8 bases. The ends lost 4 bases at V and 5 bases at J; junction bases unmatched: 9. CDR3 size: 15 residues. Germline-derived CDR1 and CDR2 are MNHNS and SASEGT. CDR3 in DNA: TGTGCCAGCAGTGCGGCAGGGGGCGGAAAGACTGAAGCTTTCTTT. Protein: CASSAAGGGKTEAFF.

This clonotype was seen a few times. This CDR3 reads CASSLGEGLAVSADNEQFF. In DNA, the CDR3 is TGTGCCAGCAGCTTAGGCGAAGGACTAGCGGTGAGCGCTGACAATGAGCAGTTCTTC. The chain has TRBV7-9 and TRBJ2-1, with TRBD2 matching over 10 bases. Germline values: CDR1 SEHNR, CDR2 FQNEAQ (reference sequence). The J segment lost 5 bases and the V segment lost 1 base, leaving 14 bases of the junction unmatched. The CDR3 is 19 amino acids.

This clonotype came up a few times. The rearrangement joins TRBV25-1 to TRBJ1-1, with D maybe TRBD1 (5 bases). Germline CDR1 and CDR2: MGHDK and SYGVNS. V lost 6 bases to trimming and J lost 2 bases, with 16 bases between them. The CDR3 extends over 15 amino acids. The CDR3 loop reads CASRTPGPGNTEAFF. Here the CDR3 DNA reads TGTGCCAGCAGAACCCCGGGGCCGGGAAACACTGAAGCTTTCTTT.

At least ten counts were recorded for this clonotype. The chain joins TRBV7-9 to TRBJ2-1, with 13 nucleotides matching TRBD2. Germline assignment: CDR1 SEHNR and CDR2 FQNEAQ (reference sequence). CDR3 length equals 15 residues. V shed 4 bases, J shed 6 bases, and the junction held 3 bases outside the gene matches. CDR3 in amino acids: CASSSTSGRANEQFF. The CDR3 nucleotides read TGTGCCAGCAGCTCCACTAGCGGGAGGGCCAATGAGCAGTTCTTC.

In this sample, this clonotype turned up many times. V and J are TRBV30 and TRBJ1-2; D gene ambiguous. V was cut by 4 bases and J by 1 base, with 7 bases left in between. The CDR3 totals 12 residues. CDR1 and CDR2 from the germline V gene are GTSNPN and SVGIG (reference sequence). In DNA form, the CDR3 reads TGTGCCTGGACGCCTAGTAACTATGGCTACACCTTC. Encoded protein: CAWTPSNYGYTF.

This clonotype was counted at least ten times. This chain uses TRBV6-2 or TRBV6-3 with TRBJ1-1; possibly TRBD1 for D (5 bases). The CDR3 contains 15 residues. Germline CDR1 MNHEY, CDR2 SVGEGT. V dropped 0 bases and J dropped 0 bases, with 8 bases sitting between them. As DNA, the CDR3 is TGTGCCAGCAGTTACTCGGGGGTTTTGAACACTGAAGCTTTCTTT. Translated: CASSYSGVLNTEAFF.

This clonotype was detected ten times or more. CDR3 bases: TGTGCCAGTAGTATTTCCCAGCGGGATCCCACTGAGCAGTTCTTC. Encoded protein: CASSISQRDPTEQFF. The V gene is TRBV19, the J gene TRBJ2-1; TRBD2 agrees at 7 bases. Germline V CDR1 and CDR2: LNHDA, SQIVND (reference sequence). Trimming took 3 bases from V and 9 from J; bases not matched to a gene: 11. The CDR3 loop spans 15 amino acids.

The chain recombines TRBV7-8 with TRBJ1-6; unclear D gene. This CDR3 is built from 15 residues. Germline CDR1 is SGHVS and CDR2 is FQNEAQ. Trimming stripped 5 bases from V and 0 bases from J, with 8 bases between. Here the CDR3 DNA reads TGTGCCAGCAGCCCCGGAGCCTCCTATAATTCACCCCTCCACTTT. Its translation is CASSPGASYNSPLHF.

This clonotype was recorded a few times. This chain links TRBV6-1 with TRBJ2-1, with 7 bases fitting TRBD1. The CDR3 contains 15 residues. Unmatched junction bases numbered 14, after V lost 5 bases and J lost 10 bases. CDR1 is MNHNS, CDR2 SASEGT, per germline. The CDR3, as DNA: TGTGCCAGCAGTAAAACCCGGGACAGACAGGACGAGCAGTTCTTC. It translates to CASSKTRDRQDEQFF.

This clonotype was recorded a few times. V usage is TRBV20-1 and J usage is TRBJ2-1; 10 positions agree with TRBD2. Germline assignment: CDR1 DFQATT and CDR2 SNEGSKA (reference sequence). V was clipped by 0 bases and J by 9 bases; unmatched bases: 8. This CDR3 is 15 amino acids long. The chain's CDR3 is CSAREGSSGSTEQFF. CDR3 sequence (DNA): TGCAGTGCTAGAGAGGGGTCTAGCGGGAGTACTGAGCAGTTCTTC.